Described below is a single T cell receptor beta chain sequence and its context. Donors in the study were healthy people who gave bone marrow. This entry belongs to a study of cytomegalovirus exposure and HLA in healthy donors. The study ran its PCR with 60 Vbeta and 13 Jbeta primers. Data came from immunoSEQ multiplex PCR; TCRdb stores just in-frame clones and leaves some out. This sample's clone table lists 30,000 to 50,000 clones. The receptor comes from a young woman in good health and CMV-seropositive. The sequencing sample was made of PBMCs.

CDR3 sequence (DNA): TGCGCCAGCAGTTCAGGGGGTAAGGGGAACACTGAAGCTTTCTTT. Protein: CASSSGGKGNTEAFF. V is TRBV5-1 and J is TRBJ1-1, with 7 bases identical to TRBD1. Trimming cost V 5 bases and J 1 base; bases outside gene matches: 8. The CDR3 covers 15 residues. Germline V lookup: CDR1 SGHRS, CDR2 YFSETQ.